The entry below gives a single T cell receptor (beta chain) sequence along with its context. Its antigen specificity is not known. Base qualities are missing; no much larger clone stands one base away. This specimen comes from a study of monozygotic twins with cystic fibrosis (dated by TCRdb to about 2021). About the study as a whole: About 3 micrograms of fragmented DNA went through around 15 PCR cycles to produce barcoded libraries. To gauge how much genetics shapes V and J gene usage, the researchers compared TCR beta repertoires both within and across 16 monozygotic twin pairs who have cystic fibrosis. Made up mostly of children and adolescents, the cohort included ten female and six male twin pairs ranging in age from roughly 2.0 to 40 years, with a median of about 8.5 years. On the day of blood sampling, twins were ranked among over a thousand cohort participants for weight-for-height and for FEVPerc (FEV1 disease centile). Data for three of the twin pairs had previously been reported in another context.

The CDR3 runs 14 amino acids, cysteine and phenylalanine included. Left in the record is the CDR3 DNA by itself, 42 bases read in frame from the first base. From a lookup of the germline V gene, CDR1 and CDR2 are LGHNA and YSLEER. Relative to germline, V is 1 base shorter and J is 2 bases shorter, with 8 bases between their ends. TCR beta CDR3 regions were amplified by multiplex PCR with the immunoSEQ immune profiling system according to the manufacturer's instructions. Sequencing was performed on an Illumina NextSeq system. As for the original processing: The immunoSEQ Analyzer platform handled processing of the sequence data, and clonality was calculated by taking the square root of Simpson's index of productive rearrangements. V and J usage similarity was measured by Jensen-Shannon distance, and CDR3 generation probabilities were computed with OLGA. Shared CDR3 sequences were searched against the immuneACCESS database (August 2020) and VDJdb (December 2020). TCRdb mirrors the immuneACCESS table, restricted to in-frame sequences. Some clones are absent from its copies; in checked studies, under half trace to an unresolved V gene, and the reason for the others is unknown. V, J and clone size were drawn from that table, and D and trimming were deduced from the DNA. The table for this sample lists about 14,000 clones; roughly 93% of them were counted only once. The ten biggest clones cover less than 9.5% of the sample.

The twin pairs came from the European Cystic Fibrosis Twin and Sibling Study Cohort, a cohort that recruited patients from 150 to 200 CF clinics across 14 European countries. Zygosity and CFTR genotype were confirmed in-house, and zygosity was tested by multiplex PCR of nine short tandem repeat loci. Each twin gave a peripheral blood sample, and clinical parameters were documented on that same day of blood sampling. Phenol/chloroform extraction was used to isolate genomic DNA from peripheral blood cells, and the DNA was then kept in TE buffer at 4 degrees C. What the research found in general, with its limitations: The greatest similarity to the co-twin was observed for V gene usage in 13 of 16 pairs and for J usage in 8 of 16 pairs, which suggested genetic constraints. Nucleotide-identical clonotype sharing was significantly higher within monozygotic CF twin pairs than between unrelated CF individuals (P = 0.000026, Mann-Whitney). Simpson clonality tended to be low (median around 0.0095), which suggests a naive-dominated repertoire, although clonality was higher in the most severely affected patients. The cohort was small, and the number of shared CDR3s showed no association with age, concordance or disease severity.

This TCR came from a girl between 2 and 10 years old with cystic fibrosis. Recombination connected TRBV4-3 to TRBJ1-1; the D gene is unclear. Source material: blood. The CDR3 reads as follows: CASSQGWGNTEAFF. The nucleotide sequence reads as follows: TGCGCCAGCAGCCAAGGTTGGGGAAACACTGAAGCTTTCTTT.